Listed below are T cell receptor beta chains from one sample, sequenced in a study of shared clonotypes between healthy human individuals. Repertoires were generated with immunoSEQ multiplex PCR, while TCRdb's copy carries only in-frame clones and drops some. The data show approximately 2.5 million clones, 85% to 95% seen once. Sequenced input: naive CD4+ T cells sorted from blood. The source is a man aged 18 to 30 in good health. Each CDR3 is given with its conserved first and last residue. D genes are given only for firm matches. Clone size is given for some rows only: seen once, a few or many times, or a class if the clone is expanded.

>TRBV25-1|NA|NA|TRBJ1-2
TGTGCCAGCAGTGAGGGGACATATAGCTATGGCTACACCTTC
CASSEGTYSYGYTF
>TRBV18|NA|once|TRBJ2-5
TGTGCCAGCTCCACCCAGGACCAAGAGACCCAGTACTTC
CASSTQDQETQYF
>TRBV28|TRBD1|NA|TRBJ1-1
TGTGCCAGCAGTTCCTACTGGGACAGGAAAAGTAGGGGAAACACTGAAGCTTTCTTT
CASSSYWDRKSRGNTEAFF
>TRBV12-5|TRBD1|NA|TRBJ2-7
TGTGCTAGTGGTAGTAAACACGATACAGGGGGTCGCTCCTACGAGCAGTACTTC
CASGSKHDTGGRSYEQYF
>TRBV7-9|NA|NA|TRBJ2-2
TGTGCCAGCAGCTTTTCGGGGAACACCGGGGAGCTGTTTTTT
CASSFSGNTGELFF
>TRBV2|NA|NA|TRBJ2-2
TGTGCCAGCAAAGTCTCGGGAGCGAACACCGGGGAGCTGTTTTTT
CASKVSGANTGELFF
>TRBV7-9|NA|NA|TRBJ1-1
TGTGCCAGCAGCTTAAGTAGGGGCGTCACTGAAGCTTTCTTT
CASSLSRGVTEAFF
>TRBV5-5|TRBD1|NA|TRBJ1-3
TGTGCCAGCACCCTGGGACAGGGAGGGGCCACCATATATTTT
CASTLGQGGATIYF
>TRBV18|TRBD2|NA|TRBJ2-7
TGTGCCAGCTCACGAGAGACTAGCGGGAGCCCCTACGAGCAGTACTTC
CASSRETSGSPYEQYF
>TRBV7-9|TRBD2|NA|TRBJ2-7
TGTGCCAGCAGCTTTAGTGGGGGAGGGCCCTCCTCCTACGAGCAGTACTTC
CASSFSGGGPSSYEQYF
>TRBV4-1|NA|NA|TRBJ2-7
TGCGCCAGCAGCCAAGAAGGATCCTACGAGCAGTACTTC
CASSQEGSYEQYF
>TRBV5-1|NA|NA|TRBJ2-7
TGCGCCAGCAGCTTGGTTCAGAACGAGCAGTACTTC
CASSLVQNEQYF
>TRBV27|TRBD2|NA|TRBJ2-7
TGTGCCAGCAGTGTCCCCGGGACTAGCGGACCCTACGAGCAGTACTTC
CASSVPGTSGPYEQYF
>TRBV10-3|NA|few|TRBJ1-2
TGTGCCATCAGTGAGTCATTCACCCCAACTTACTATGGCTACACCTTC
CAISESFTPTYYGYTF
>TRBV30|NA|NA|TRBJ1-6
TGTGCCTGGAGTGTTAGTGGGGGTGGGAATTCACCCCTCCACTTT
CAWSVSGGGNSPLHF
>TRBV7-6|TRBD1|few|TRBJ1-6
TGTGCCAGCAGCCCGGGACAGGGCTTTTATTCACCCCTCCACTTT
CASSPGQGFYSPLHF
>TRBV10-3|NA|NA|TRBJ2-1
TGTGCCATCAGTGGAGGGGAAGCGGCCTACAATGAGCAGTTCTTC
CAISGGEAAYNEQFF
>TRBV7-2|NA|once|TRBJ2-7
TGTGCCAGCAGCTCGACTAACCCCGGCTACGAGCAGTACTTC
CASSSTNPGYEQYF
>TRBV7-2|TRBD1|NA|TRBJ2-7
TGTGCCAGCAGCCCCGGGACAGGGGGCGAGCAGTACTTC
CASSPGTGGEQYF
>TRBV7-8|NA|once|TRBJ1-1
TGTGCCAGCAGCTATGAACAGGGGAACACTGAAGCTTTCTTT
CASSYEQGNTEAFF
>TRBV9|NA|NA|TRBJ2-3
TGTGCCAGCAGCGGATCCGCGGCGGGGCCAGATACGCAGTATTTT
CASSGSAAGPDTQYF
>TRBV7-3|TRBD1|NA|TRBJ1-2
TGTGCCAGCAGCCCGGATATTGGCGGGACAGGGCCCACCTTC
CASSPDIGGTGPTF
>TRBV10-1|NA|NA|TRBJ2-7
TGCGCCAGCAGTGAGTCGGGACTTTCCTACGAGCAGTACTTC
CASSESGLSYEQYF
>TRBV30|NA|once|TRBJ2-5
TGTGCCTGGAGTGGTGACGGACTTAGGGAGACCCAGTACTTC
CAWSGDGLRETQYF
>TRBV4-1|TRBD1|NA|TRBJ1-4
TGCGCCAGCAGCCAGTTATTACAGGGGTGGACTAATGAAAAACTGTTTTTT
CASSQLLQGWTNEKLFF
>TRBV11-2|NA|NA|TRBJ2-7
TGTGCCAGCAGACTAACAGGACCCTACGAGCAGTACTTC
CASRLTGPYEQYF
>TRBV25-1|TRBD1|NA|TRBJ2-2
TGTGCCAGCAGAAACAGGGGTTCCGGGGAGCTGTTTTTT
CASRNRGSGELFF
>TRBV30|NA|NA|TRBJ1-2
TGTGCCTGGATGGGACGGTGGGGCTACACCTTC
CAWMGRWGYTF
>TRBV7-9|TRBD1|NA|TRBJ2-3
TGTGCCAGCAGAACGACAGGGGCCCTTCTTAGCACAGATACGCAGTATTTT
CASRTTGALLSTDTQYF
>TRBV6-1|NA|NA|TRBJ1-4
TGTGCCAGCAGTGAAATCGGGGGCTCGAGGGAAAAACTGTTTTTT
CASSEIGGSREKLFF
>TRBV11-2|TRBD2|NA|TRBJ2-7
TGTGCCAGCGGTAGCGGGAGGACCTACGAGCAGTACTTC
CASGSGRTYEQYF
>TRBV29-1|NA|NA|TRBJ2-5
TGCAGCGTTGCTCTAGGGCAAGAGACCCAGTACTTC
CSVALGQETQYF
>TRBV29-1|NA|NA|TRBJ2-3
TGCAGCGTTCTGTCCGGAACTTTTGGTGCGGATACGCAGTATTTT
CSVLSGTFGADTQYF
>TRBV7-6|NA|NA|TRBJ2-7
TGTGCCAGCAGCTTAAAGTTAGACCAGAACCCTCGCGAGCAGTACTTC
CASSLKLDQNPREQYF
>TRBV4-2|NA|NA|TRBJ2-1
TGTGCCAGCAGCGCTCAAGTAGACTGGGTGGAGCAGTTCTTC
CASSAQVDWVEQFF
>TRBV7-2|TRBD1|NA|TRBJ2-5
TGTGCCAGCAGCTTAGGGGGACAGAACCAAGAGACCCAGTACTTC
CASSLGGQNQETQYF
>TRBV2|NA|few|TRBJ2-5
TGTGCCAGCAAGGAGGGGGTGGAGACCCAGTACTTC
CASKEGVETQYF
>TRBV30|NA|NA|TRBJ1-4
TGTGCCTGGAGCGAGGGGCTTAATGAAAAACTGTTTTTT
CAWSEGLNEKLFF
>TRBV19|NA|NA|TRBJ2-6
TGTGCCAGTAGTACCCGGACCAGCAACTCTGGGGCCAACGTCCTGACTTTC
CASSTRTSNSGANVLTF
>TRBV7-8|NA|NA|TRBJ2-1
TGTGCCAGCAGCTTACGAGGTTCCTACAATGAGCAGTTCTTC
CASSLRGSYNEQFF
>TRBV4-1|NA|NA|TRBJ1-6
TGCGCCAGCAGCCAAGGACGGCAGGGAAGTAATTCACCCCTCCACTTT
CASSQGRQGSNSPLHF
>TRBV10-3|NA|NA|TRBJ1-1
TGTGCCATCAGTGAGTCAGTCACTGAAGCTTTCTTT
CAISESVTEAFF
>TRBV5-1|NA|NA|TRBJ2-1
TGCGCCAGCAGCTCGGGACGCTACAATGAGCAGTTCTTC
CASSSGRYNEQFF